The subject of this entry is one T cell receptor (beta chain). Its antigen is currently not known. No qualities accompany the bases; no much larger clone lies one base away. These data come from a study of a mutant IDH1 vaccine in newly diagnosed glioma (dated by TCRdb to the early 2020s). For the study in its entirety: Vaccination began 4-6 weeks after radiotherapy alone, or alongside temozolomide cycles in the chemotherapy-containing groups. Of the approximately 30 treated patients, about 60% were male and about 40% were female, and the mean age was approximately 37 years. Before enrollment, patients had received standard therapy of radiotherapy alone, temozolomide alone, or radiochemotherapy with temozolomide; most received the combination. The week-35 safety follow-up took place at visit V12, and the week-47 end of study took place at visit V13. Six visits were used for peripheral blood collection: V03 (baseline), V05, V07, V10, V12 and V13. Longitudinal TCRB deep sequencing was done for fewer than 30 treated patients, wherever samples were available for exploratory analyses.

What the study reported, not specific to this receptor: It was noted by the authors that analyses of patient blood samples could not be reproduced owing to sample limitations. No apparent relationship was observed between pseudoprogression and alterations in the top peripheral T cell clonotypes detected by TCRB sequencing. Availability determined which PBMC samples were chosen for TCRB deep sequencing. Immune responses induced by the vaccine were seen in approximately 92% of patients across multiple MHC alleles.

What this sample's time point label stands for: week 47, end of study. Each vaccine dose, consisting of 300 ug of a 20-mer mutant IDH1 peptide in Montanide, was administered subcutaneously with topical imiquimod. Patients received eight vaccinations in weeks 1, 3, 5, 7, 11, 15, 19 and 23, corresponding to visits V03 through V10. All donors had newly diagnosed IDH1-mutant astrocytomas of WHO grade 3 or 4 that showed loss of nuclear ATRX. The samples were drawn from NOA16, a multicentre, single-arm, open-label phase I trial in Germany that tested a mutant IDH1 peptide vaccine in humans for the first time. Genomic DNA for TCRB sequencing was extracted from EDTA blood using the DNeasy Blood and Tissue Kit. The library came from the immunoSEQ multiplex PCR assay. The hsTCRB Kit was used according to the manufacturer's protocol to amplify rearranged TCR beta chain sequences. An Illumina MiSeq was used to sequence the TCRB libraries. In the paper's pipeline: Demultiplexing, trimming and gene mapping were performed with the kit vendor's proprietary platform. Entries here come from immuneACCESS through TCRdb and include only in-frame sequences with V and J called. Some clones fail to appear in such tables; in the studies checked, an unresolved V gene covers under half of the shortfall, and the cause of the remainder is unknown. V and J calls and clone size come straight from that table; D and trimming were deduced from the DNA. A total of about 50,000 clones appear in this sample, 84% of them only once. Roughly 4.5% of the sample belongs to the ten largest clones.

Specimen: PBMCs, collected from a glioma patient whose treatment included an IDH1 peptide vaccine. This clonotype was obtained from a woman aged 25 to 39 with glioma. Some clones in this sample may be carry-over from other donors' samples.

The sequence in DNA is TGTGCCAGCAGCTCTATGGGGGTAGCGAGCGAGACCCAGTACTTC. This codes for CASSSMGVASETQYF. The chain was built from TRBV7-3 and TRBJ2-5; the D segment may tentatively be TRBD1 or TRBD2, each giving 5 matched bases. Per the germline V gene, SGHTA is the CDR1 and FQGTGA is the CDR2. Deletion took 4 bases off V and 5 bases off J, with a span of 17 bases between the germline ends. Taken from cysteine to phenylalanine, the CDR3 has 15 residues. The entry retains the CDR3 DNA only, 45 bases that are in frame from base 1.